This TCR beta chain is from a study of T cells in Graves' hyperthyroidism and ophthalmopathy. Study-level results: The model forecast ophthalmopathy, anticipating it by a median about six months before onset. Blood shared most expanded thyroid clonotypes above 0.001.

Clinical symptoms, serum thyroxine and TRAb, thyroid ultrasound and orbital computed tomography together formed the diagnostic basis. Cells are PBMCs isolated from about 10 ml of fresh blood. The CDR3 runs to 13 residues. Germline V CDR1 and CDR2: MNHNS, SASEGT. The V end was cut by 5 bases, the J end by 8 bases, with 15 bases between. Worth noting for this clonotype: As yet, its antigen is unknown.

The TCR beta CDR3 regions underwent amplification using RNA transcripts as the source. During a first-round RT-PCR of the TCR CDR3, the HTBI primer set was used. TCRdb itself ran the multiplex PCR reads through MiXCR, one entry per CDR3 protein. The profile shows about 410,000 distinct CDR3 sequences, about 15% of them singletons. The V call is TRBV6-1, the J call TRBJ1-2; no reliable D call. The sequencing input was blood. This sequence originates from a man aged 18 to 30 with Graves' ophthalmopathy. The CDR3 spells CASSPMVASGYTF. Written as DNA, the CDR3 is TGTGCCAGCAGTCCCATGGTGGCGAGCGGCTACACCTTC.